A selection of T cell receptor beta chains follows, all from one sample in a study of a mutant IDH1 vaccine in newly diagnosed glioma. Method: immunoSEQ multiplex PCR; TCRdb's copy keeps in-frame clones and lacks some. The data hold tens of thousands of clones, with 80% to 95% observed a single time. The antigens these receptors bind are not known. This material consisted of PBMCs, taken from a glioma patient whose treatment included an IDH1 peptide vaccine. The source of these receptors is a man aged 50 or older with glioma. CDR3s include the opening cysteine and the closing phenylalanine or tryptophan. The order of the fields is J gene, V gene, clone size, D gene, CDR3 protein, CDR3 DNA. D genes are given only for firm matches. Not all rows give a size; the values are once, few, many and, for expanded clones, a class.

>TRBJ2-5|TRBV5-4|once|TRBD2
CASSLGSGGPKGETQYF
TGTGCCAGCAGCTTAGGTAGCGGGGGGCCAAAGGGGGAGACCCAGTACTTC
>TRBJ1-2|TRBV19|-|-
CASSIGAGGHYGYTF
TGTGCCAGTAGTATAGGGGCCGGAGGGCACTATGGCTACACCTTC
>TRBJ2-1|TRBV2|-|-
CASSESSRADEQFF
TGTGCCAGCAGTGAATCGAGTAGAGCGGACGAGCAGTTCTTC
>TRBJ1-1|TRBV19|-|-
CASSITWASEAFF
TGTGCCAGTAGTATTACGTGGGCTTCTGAAGCTTTCTTT
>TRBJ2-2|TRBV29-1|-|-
CSVGVSAGTGELFF
TGCAGCGTTGGCGTCAGCGCGGGCACCGGGGAGCTGTTTTTT
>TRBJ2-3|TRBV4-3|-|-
CASSLLGGGTDTQYF
TGCGCCAGCAGCCTCCTCGGAGGGGGGACAGATACGCAGTATTTT
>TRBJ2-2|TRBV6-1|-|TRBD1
CASRQGTGELFF
TGTGCCAGTCGACAGGGGACCGGGGAGCTGTTTTTT
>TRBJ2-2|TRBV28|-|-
CASSLVFGGGLNTGELFF
TGTGCCAGCAGTTTGGTCTTTGGTGGCGGGCTGAACACCGGGGAGCTGTTTTTT
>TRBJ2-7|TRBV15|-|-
CATSRDLYYEQYF
TGTGCCACCAGCAGAGATCTCTACTACGAGCAGTACTTC
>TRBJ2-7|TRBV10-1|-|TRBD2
CASSAGAGGRSYEQYF
TGCGCCAGCAGTGCCGGGGCGGGAGGTAGGTCCTACGAGCAGTACTTC
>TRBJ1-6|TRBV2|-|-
CASARTEDSPLHF
TGTGCCAGCGCCAGGACAGAGGATTCACCCCTCCACTTT
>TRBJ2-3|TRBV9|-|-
CASSVGPPPDTQYF
TGTGCCAGCAGCGTAGGCCCCCCCCCAGATACGCAGTATTTT
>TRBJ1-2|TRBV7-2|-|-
CASSLGIGYTF
TGTGCCAGCAGCTTGGGGATTGGCTACACCTTC
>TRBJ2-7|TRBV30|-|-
CALKDVVSSYEQYF
TGTGCCTTAAAGGACGTGGTTAGCTCCTACGAGCAGTACTTC